A single T cell receptor beta chain is shown here with its context. This clonotype is identified as large (0.1 to 1%). Its antigen remains undetermined. Base qualities are not at hand, and no much larger clone is one base apart. The sample comes from a study of precursors of human CD4 cytotoxic T cells listed by TCRdb under 2018. Broadly, across the study: CD4+ memory subsets from about 13 donors in total were covered by the bulk TCR-seq analysis. TCR-seq analysis of 12 to 15 donors yielded TCRalpha and TCRbeta chain sequences (table S7). General conclusions and limits of the study: A larger fraction of IL-7Rhigh TEMRA clonotypes than of TEM or TCM clonotypes was made up of expanded effector clonotypes. Compared with TCM and TEM subsets, the IL-7Rhigh and IL-7R- TEMRA subsets had more restricted TCR repertoires, with lower diversity and more expanded clonotypes. Only 13 of the 14 donors were included in some bulk TCR-seq comparisons, suggesting that not every subset was available for every donor. According to the authors, a human observational design cannot definitively establish the direction of differentiation between precursor and effector cells.

V drops 2 bases and J drops 4 bases, leaving 8 bases in between. The CDR3 numbers 13 residues from cysteine through phenylalanine. Of the read, only the CDR3 DNA is kept; its 39 bases are in frame from base 1. The reads were generated on an Illumina MiSeq. For the original study's pipeline: To quantify repertoire diversity, the Shannon-Wiener index was calculated using VDJtools. TCRbeta clonotypes with a clonotype frequency of at least 3 were defined as expanded. TCRdb took the public reads, trimmed them with fastp at Q25, ran MiXCR for clone calling and kept in-frame beta chains. Records with the same CDR3 protein are collapsed into one entry carrying the most frequent genes and DNA. TCRdb's processing, not the study's, gives the V and J calls here. A total of about 760 distinct CDR3 sequences appear in this sample, about an eighth of them only once. Of the sample, 7% to 7.5% is held by the ten largest clones.

To test whether a precursor-effector relationship exists among CD4 cytotoxic T cells, bulk UMI-based TCR sequencing was run on four sorted CD4+ memory subsets: TCM, TEM, IL-7Rhigh TEMRA, and IL-7R- TEMRA. Cells were obtained from peripheral blood mononuclear cells that had been isolated from human blood. Source material: memory CD4+ T cells from blood (PBMCs). Recombination connected TRBV12-3 or TRBV12-4 to TRBJ2-5; the D gene identity is not certain. The sequence was collected from a human donor in good health. The CDR3 region reads CASSLRRTETQYF. The DNA is TGTGCCAGCAGTTTAAGGCGAACAGAGACCCAGTACTTC.